What follows describes a single T cell receptor beta chain. The antigen is not known. Looked up from germline, CDR1 is SGHTA and CDR2 is FQGNSA. Trimming took off 2 bases at V and 4 bases at J, with 11 bases between the two ends. The CDR3 consists of 14 residues. The data were obtained in a study of OX40 agonist ivuxolimab in advanced cancers. Whole-study context: Partial responses were achieved by three patients: one hepatocellular carcinoma, two cutaneous melanoma. Study-level findings and limits: CD8+ T cells (on average) carried more expanded clones than CD4+ T cells.

Some clones are missing from TCRdb's copy, which holds only in-frame ones; the method was immunoSEQ multiplex PCR. The table lists 80,000 or so clones, about 85% of them singletons. Sample: CD4+ or CD8+ T cells sorted from blood, taken in a trial of the OX40 agonist ivuxolimab. The clonotype originates from an adult with an advanced solid tumor such as melanoma, head and neck, liver or kidney cancer. The chain is built from TRBV7-2 and TRBJ1-1, with D tentatively TRBD1 (5 bases). Written as DNA, the CDR3 is TGTGCCAGCAGCTTACTGACAGAGGGCACTGAAGCTTTCTTT. It encodes CASSLLTEGTEAFF.